The 32 T cell receptor beta chains below were found in one sample sequenced in a study of Graves' ophthalmopathy and Graves' hyperthyroidism. Transcripts of RNA were the source for amplifying TCR beta CDR3 regions. RT-PCR with HTBI primers came first, then second-round multiplex PCR. TCRdb reanalysed the multiplex PCR reads using MiXCR and keeps one entry per CDR3 protein. The repertoire consists of about 160,000 distinct CDR3 sequences, with around 39% occurring once and the leading ten covering 7.5% to 10%. Sequenced material: peripheral blood. These receptor sequences come from a man younger than 45 with Graves' ophthalmopathy.

This clonotype was counted many times. V gene TRBV9 combines with J gene TRBJ1-1; no clear D gene. Trimming stripped 0 bases from V and 0 bases from J, with 3 bases between. Germline V CDR1 and CDR2: SGDLS, YYNGEE. CDR3 size: 13 residues. The CDR3 DNA reads as TGTGCCAGCAGCGTAGATCTGAACACTGAAGCTTTCTTT. Its translation: CASSVDLNTEAFF. The entire variable domain, with the rest obtained from reference TRBV9 and TRBJ1-1, is as follows: DSGVTQTPKHLITATGQRVTLRCSPRSGDLSVYWYQQSLDQGLQFLIQYYNGEERAKGNILERFSAQQFPDLHSELNLSSLELGDSALYFCASSVDLNTEAFFGQGTRLTVV.

The V gene is TRBV7-4, the J gene TRBJ2-7; the match to TRBD2 covers 7 bases. CDR1 and CDR2 from the germline V gene are SGHVT and SQSDAQ. This CDR3 region has 16 residues. V lost 3 bases to trimming and J lost 0 bases; unmatched junction nucleotides: 8. The CDR3 region has the DNA TGTGCCAGCAGCTTTCAATCCGGCGGGAGCTCCTACGAGCAGTACTTC. This sequence encodes CASSFQSGGSSYEQYF.

The V gene is TRBV10-3, the J gene TRBJ2-6, with D uncertain. The V end lost 10 bases, the J end lost 0 bases, and 16 bases lay between the germline ends. Germline CDR1 ENHRY, CDR2 SYGVKD. This CDR3 has 16 amino acids. The DNA for the CDR3 is TGTGCCACCAGCCTGGAACGGTTCTCTGGGGCCAACGTCCTGACTTTC. It translates to CATSLERFSGANVLTF.

The table lists this clonotype with many counts. This rearrangement joins TRBV12-3 or TRBV12-4 to TRBJ2-7; 7 positions match TRBD2. CDR3 length: 15 amino acids. With V trimmed by 5 bases and J by 1 base, 8 bases remained unmatched. The CDR3 sequence: CASSPLAGASYEQYF. The CDR3 DNA sequence: TGTGCCAGCAGTCCGCTGGCGGGAGCATCCTACGAGCAGTACTTC.

This clonotype was seen ten or more times. V gene TRBV6-1 combines with J gene TRBJ1-5; maybe TRBD1 (6 bases). V lost 8 bases, J lost 3 bases, and 11 bases lay in between. CDR1 and CDR2 (germline): MNHNS, SASEGT. There are 13 residues in the CDR3. The CDR3 DNA follows: TGTGCCAGCCTCGGACAGTCCAATCAGCCCCAGCATTTT. It is translated as CASLGQSNQPQHF.

The chain is built from TRBV20-1 and TRBJ2-5; possibly TRBD1 for D (8 bases). The CDR3 consists of 15 residues. V was shortened by 0 bases and J by 3 bases, with 14 bases between the two germline ends. Germline V gives CDR1 DFQATT, CDR2 SNEGSKA (reference sequence). CDR3 in DNA: TGCAGTGCTAGAGATACAGGGGGAGGGGAAGAGACCCAGTACTTC. This codes for CSARDTGGGEETQYF.

This clonotype was counted many times. The chain employs TRBV2 and TRBJ2-7; D may be TRBD1 (7 bases). Germline CDR1 reads SNHLY; CDR2 reads FYNNEI. This CDR3 comprises 13 residues. The V end was cut by 8 bases, the J end by 6 bases, with 17 bases between. The CDR3 protein is CASSGGTAGEQYF. DNA of the CDR3: TGTGCCAGCTCTGGGGGGACAGCCGGCGAGCAGTACTTC.

The V and J genes are TRBV7-8 and TRBJ2-7; D gene unclear. Germline assignment: CDR1 SGHVS and CDR2 FQNEAQ. This CDR3 has 14 residues. Trimming left V 5 bases short and J 3 bases short, with 14 bases between. Written as DNA, the CDR3 is TGTGCCAGCAGCCACCCACCCCGGCACTACGAGCAGTACTTC. Amino acids: CASSHPPRHYEQYF.

In this sample, this clonotype turned up many times. The gene calls are TRBV3-1 and TRBJ1-1, with a weak D call TRBD1 (5 bases). There are 14 residues in the CDR3. Germline assignment: CDR1 LGHDT and CDR2 YNNKEL (reference sequence). V lost 7 bases and J lost 1, with 13 bases in between. CDR3 sequence reads: CASNALDRNTEAFF. DNA for the CDR3: TGTGCCAGCAACGCCCTTGACAGGAACACTGAAGCTTTCTTT.

This clonotype has at least ten counts. V and J are TRBV11-1 and TRBJ2-5; 12 bases are a match to TRBD2. V lost 1 base, J lost 3 bases, and 6 bases stayed unmatched. Germline-derived CDR1 and CDR2 are SGHAT and FQDESV (reference sequence). This CDR3 is 17 amino acids long. Here the CDR3 reads CASSLGMTSGREETQYF. The CDR3, as DNA: TGTGCCAGCAGCTTAGGAATGACTAGCGGGAGAGAAGAGACCCAGTACTTC.

This clonotype was counted many times. The J gene is TRBJ1-5, the V gene TRBV5-1; D possibly corresponds to TRBD1 (5 bases). The CDR3 sequence is 14 residues long. V was cut by 5 bases and J by 5 bases, with 14 bases left in between. The germline V gene encodes CDR1 SGHRS and CDR2 YFSETQ. The chain's CDR3 is CASSLEGRDQPQHF. CDR3 sequence (DNA): TGCGCCAGCAGTCTGGAGGGCAGGGATCAGCCCCAGCATTTT.

This clonotype was counted at least ten times. The chain recombines TRBV12-3 or TRBV12-4 with TRBJ2-7, with 9 bases aligning to TRBD1. V was pared by 6 bases and J by 2 bases, with 8 bases of the junction left unmatched. This CDR3 comprises 15 residues. Written as DNA, the CDR3 is TGTGCCAGCAGCCAAAGCGGGACAGGGCCCTACGAGCAGTACTTC. Encoded protein: CASSQSGTGPYEQYF.

V gene TRBV7-3 combines with J gene TRBJ2-2; weak D call: TRBD1 (6 bases). From germline, CDR1 is SGHTA and CDR2 FQGTGA. The CDR3 sequence is 15 residues long. Between the trimmed V and J ends, which lost 5 bases and 0 bases, there was a span of 10 bases. The CDR3: CASSKDRPNTGELFF. The DNA of the CDR3 is TGTGCCAGCAGCAAAGACAGGCCGAACACCGGGGAGCTGTTTTTT.

This clonotype was found many times. The chain recombines TRBV15 with TRBJ2-5; D not resolved. Germline loops: CDR1 LNHNV, CDR2 YYDKDF (reference sequence). The CDR3 length is 14 residues. The ends were cut back, 1 base at V and 6 bases at J, with 12 bases in the middle. CDR3 residues: CATSRGRLIQTQYF. CDR3 DNA: TGTGCCACCAGCAGAGGCAGGCTGATACAGACCCAGTACTTC.

The sample holds many counts of this clonotype. V usage is TRBV7-2 and J usage is TRBJ1-1, with no clear D. Trimming left V 1 base short and J 3 bases short, with 6 bases between. Germline lookup yields CDR1 SGHTA and CDR2 FQGNSA. This CDR3 has 13 residues. DNA of the CDR3: TGTGCCAGCAGCTTAGTTGCGGACACTGAAGCTTTCTTT. The encoded protein is CASSLVADTEAFF.

This clonotype was recorded many times. This chain links TRBV30 with TRBJ1-1, with TRBD1 as a possible D gene (6 bases). CDR3 length: 15 residues. CDR1 and CDR2 (germline): GTSNPN, SVGIG (reference sequence). V lost 4 bases and J lost 5, with 20 bases in between. The CDR3 nucleotides read TGTGCCTGGATTGCCCCCCGGGGGGGGCGAACTGAAGCTTTCTTT. Its protein is CAWIAPRGGRTEAFF.

The chain's CDR3 is CASSHRGFVYEQYF. CDR3 sequence (DNA): TGTGCCAGCAGCCACAGGGGGTTCGTCTACGAGCAGTACTTC. This rearrangement joins TRBV6-1 to TRBJ2-7; 8 nucleotides agree with TRBD1. The CDR3 has 14 residues. In germline, CDR1 is MNHNS, CDR2 SASEGT. V lost 6 bases, J lost 3 bases, and 7 bases stayed unmatched.

This chain joins TRBV27 and TRBJ2-7; TRBD2 agrees at 11 bases. J lost 5 bases, V lost 2 bases, and 5 bases had no gene match. In germline, CDR1 is MNHEY, CDR2 SMNVEV (reference sequence). The CDR3 covers 15 residues. The CDR3 DNA reads TGTGCCAGCAGTTTAGTTAGCGGGAGGGCCAACGAGCAGTACTTC. Protein sequence: CASSLVSGRANEQYF.

This clonotype has a handful of counts. The chain combines TRBV6-2 or TRBV6-3 with TRBJ1-2; D is unresolved. Trimming took off 7 bases at V and 4 bases at J, with 16 bases between the two ends. Germline V gene lookup returns CDR1 MNHEY and CDR2 SVGEGT. This CDR3 comprises 14 residues. The CDR3 sequence: CASNDVGFGYGYTF. CDR3 DNA: TGTGCCAGCAACGACGTGGGGTTCGGCTATGGCTACACCTTC.

This clonotype appeared many times. This chain connects TRBV30 to TRBJ1-6, with 9 bases aligning to TRBD1. The CDR3 spans 14 residues. V was pared by 6 bases and J by 9 bases, with 9 bases of the junction left unmatched. CDR1 is GTSNPN and CDR2 is SVGIG in the germline V gene (reference sequence). CDR3 DNA: TGTGCCTGCTCGGCGGGACAGGGTGTTTCACCCCTCCACTTT. Encoded protein: CACSAGQGVSPLHF. The variable domain in full, completed from reference TRBV30 and TRBJ1-6, reads SQTIHQWPATLVQPVGSPLSLECTVEGTSNPNLYWYRQAAGRGLQLLFYSVGIGQISSEVPQNLSASRPQDRQFILSSKKLLLSDSGFYLCACSAGQGVSPLHFGNGTRLTVT.

In this sample, this clonotype turned up many times. The DNA of the CDR3 is TGTGCCATCCGAGACAGCAGCTCCTACGAGCAGTACTTC. It encodes CAIRDSSSYEQYF. This chain joins TRBV6-1 and TRBJ2-7; D possibly corresponds to TRBD1 (5 bases). This CDR3 contains 13 residues. V was clipped by 10 bases and J by 0 bases, with 13 bases between them. Germline values: CDR1 MNHNS, CDR2 SASEGT.

At least ten counts were recorded for this clonotype. V gene TRBV11-3 combines with J gene TRBJ1-1; D gene unclear. V was cut by 3 bases and J by 2 bases, with 7 bases left in between. CDR1 is SGHNT and CDR2 is YENEEA in the germline V gene. CDR3 length: 13 residues. CDR3: CASSLLSNTEAFF. CDR3 sequence (DNA): TGTGCCAGCAGCTTGCTGTCTAACACTGAAGCTTTCTTT.

The chain joins TRBV6-2 or TRBV6-3 to TRBJ1-6; D is undetermined. Germline values: CDR1 MNHEY, CDR2 SVGEGT. V shed 6 bases and J shed 5 bases, with 11 bases lying between them. The CDR3 totals 14 residues. This CDR3 is CASSLSQHNSPLHF. The CDR3 coding sequence is TGTGCCAGCAGCTTAAGTCAGCATAATTCACCCCTCCACTTT.

This clonotype was counted between two and nine times. The V and J genes are TRBV6-1 and TRBJ1-3; perhaps TRBD1 as D (5 bases). There are 16 residues in the CDR3. The germline V and J ends were trimmed by 5 bases and 4 bases, with 18 bases remaining between them. Germline loops: CDR1 MNHNS, CDR2 SASEGT. The CDR3 DNA reads as TGTGCCAGCAGTCCGAACCTCGGGACGTCAGGAAACACCATATATTTT. This gives the protein CASSPNLGTSGNTIYF.

The chain employs TRBV6-5 and TRBJ1-1; 8 bases are shared with TRBD1. With 2 bases clipped from V and 3 bases from J, the junction kept 8 bases outside the gene matches. The CDR3 extends over 16 amino acids. Germline V CDR1 and CDR2: MNHEY, SVGAGI. As DNA, the CDR3 is TGTGCCAGCAGTTACCCCGGACAGGGTCCGGACACTGAAGCTTTCTTT. Protein sequence: CASSYPGQGPDTEAFF.

The sample holds many counts of this clonotype. The chain is built from TRBV7-9 and TRBJ2-7; weak D call: TRBD1 (6 bases). The germline V gene has CDR1 SEHNR and CDR2 FQNEAQ (reference sequence). Trimming took 5 bases from V and 2 from J, leaving 13 bases between them. The CDR3 sequence is 14 residues long. This CDR3 reads CASSTRTDPYEQYF. DNA for the CDR3: TGTGCCAGCAGCACCCGGACAGACCCCTACGAGCAGTACTTC.

This sequence joins TRBV11-1 and TRBJ1-1, with TRBD1 identical over 7 bases. Trimming took 7 bases from V and 1 from J; bases not matched to a gene: 6. The CDR3 has 14 amino acids. The germline V gene has CDR1 SGHAT and CDR2 FQDESV (reference sequence). The CDR3 DNA follows: TGTGCCAGCACCTTGGACAGGTGGAACACTGAAGCTTTCTTT. This gives the protein CASTLDRWNTEAFF.

This clonotype was detected ten times or more. The chain carries TRBV12-3 or TRBV12-4 and TRBJ2-7; D unresolved. The length of the CDR3 is 14 residues. Trimming removed 3 bases from V and 6 bases from J, with 15 bases in between. CDR3 bases: TGTGCCAGCAGTTTGGCCTCTAGAGGCGTCGAGCAGTACTTC. It specifies CASSLASRGVEQYF.

This clonotype was observed many times. The chain couples TRBV7-2 to TRBJ2-5; D uncertain. Trimming cost V 2 bases and J 5 bases, with 12 bases left between them. This CDR3 is built from 14 residues. Germline CDR1 and CDR2: SGHTA and FQGNSA. The CDR3 here is CASSLPTGSETQYF. CDR3 DNA sequence: TGTGCCAGCAGCTTACCTACCGGCAGCGAGACCCAGTACTTC. Using reference TRBV7-2 and TRBJ2-5 for the parts outside the CDR3, the full variable domain is GAGVSQSPSNKVTEKGKDVELRCDPISGHTALYWYRQSLGQGLEFLIYFQGNSAPDKSGLPSDRFSAERTGGSVSTLTIQRTQQEDSAVYLCASSLPTGSETQYFGPGTRLLVL.

This clonotype has just a few counts. The CDR3 spells CASSNQQGVSGNTIYF. CDR3 DNA sequence: TGTGCCAGCAGCAACCAACAGGGGGTCTCTGGAAACACCATATATTTT. The chain links TRBV11-1 to TRBJ1-3, with 8 bases lining up with TRBD1. There are 16 residues in the CDR3. J gave up 0 bases and V 5 bases, and 6 bases lay outside the gene matches. Germline CDR1 SGHAT, CDR2 FQDESV (reference sequence).

This clonotype was recorded at least ten times. The V gene is TRBV27, the J gene TRBJ1-5; D is unresolved. Trimming left V 2 bases short and J 4 bases short, with 9 bases between. CDR1 is MNHEY and CDR2 is SMNVEV in the germline V gene (reference sequence). The CDR3 spans 14 residues. CDR3 sequence reads: CASSLGVNNQPQHF. The CDR3 region has the DNA TGTGCCAGCAGTTTAGGAGTTAATAATCAGCCCCAGCATTTT.

This clonotype was seen ten or more times. This chain connects TRBV4-3 to TRBJ2-5; TRBD1 matches 7 bases. The germline V gene encodes CDR1 LGHNA and CDR2 YSLEER. V trimming: 1 base; J trimming: 4 bases; junction bases outside the gene matches: 12. The CDR3 runs 17 residues. CDR3 in amino acids: CASSQALQTGVSETQYF. The CDR3 coding sequence is TGCGCCAGCAGCCAAGCCCTGCAAACAGGGGTTTCAGAGACCCAGTACTTC.